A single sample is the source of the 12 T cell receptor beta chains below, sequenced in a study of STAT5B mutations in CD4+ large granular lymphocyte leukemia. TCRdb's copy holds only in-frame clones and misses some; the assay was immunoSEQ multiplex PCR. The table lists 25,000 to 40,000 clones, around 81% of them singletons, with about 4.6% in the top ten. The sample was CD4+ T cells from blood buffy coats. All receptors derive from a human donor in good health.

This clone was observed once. CDR3 residues: CASSRGEYNEKLFF. In DNA form, the CDR3 reads TGCGCCAGCAGCCGCGGGGAATATAATGAAAAACTGTTTTTT. The chain combines TRBV4-1 with TRBJ1-4; unclear D gene. V lost 4 bases to trimming and J lost 4 bases, with 10 bases between them. The CDR3 runs to 14 residues. CDR1 and CDR2 (germline): MGHRA, YSYEKL.

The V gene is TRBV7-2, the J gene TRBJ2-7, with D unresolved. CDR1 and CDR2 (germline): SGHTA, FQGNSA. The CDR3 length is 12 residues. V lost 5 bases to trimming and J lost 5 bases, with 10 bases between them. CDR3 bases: TGTGCCAGCAGCCCAGGTGAGAACGAGCAGTACTTC. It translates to CASSPGENEQYF.

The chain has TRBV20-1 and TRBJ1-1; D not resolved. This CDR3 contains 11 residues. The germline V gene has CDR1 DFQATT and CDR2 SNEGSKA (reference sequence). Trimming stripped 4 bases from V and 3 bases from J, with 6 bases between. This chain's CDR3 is CSATGYTEAFF. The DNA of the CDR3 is TGCAGTGCTACGGGGTACACTGAAGCTTTCTTT.

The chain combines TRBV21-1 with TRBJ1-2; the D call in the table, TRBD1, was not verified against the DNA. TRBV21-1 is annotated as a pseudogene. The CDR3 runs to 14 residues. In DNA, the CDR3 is TGTGCCAGCAGCTTTGGAGGACAGGGGGATGGCTACACCTTC. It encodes CASSFGGQGDGYTF.

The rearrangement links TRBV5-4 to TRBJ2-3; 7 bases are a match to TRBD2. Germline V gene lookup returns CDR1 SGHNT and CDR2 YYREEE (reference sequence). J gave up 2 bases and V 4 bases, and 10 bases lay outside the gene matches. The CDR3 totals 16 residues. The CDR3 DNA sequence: TGTGCCAGCAGCCTCCAGCGGGACCACCCCACAGATACGCAGTATTTT. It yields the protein CASSLQRDHPTDTQYF.

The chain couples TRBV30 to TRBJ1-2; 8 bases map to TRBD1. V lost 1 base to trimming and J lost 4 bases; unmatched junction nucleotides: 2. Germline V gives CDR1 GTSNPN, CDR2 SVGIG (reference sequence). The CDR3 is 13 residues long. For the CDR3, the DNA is TGTGCCTGGAGTGCAGGGGGCACCTATGGCTACACCTTC. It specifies CAWSAGGTYGYTF.

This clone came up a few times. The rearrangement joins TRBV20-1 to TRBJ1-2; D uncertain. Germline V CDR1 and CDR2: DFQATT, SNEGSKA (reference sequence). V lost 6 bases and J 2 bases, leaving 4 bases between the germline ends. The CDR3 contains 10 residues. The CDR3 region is CSAGNYGYTF. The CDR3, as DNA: TGCAGTGCAGGAAACTATGGCTACACCTTC.

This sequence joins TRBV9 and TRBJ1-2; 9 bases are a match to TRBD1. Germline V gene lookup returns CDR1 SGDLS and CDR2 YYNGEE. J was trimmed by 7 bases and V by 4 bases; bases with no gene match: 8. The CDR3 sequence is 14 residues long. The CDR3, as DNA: TGTGCCAGCAGCTTCCGGACAGGGGAGAGTGGCTACACCTTC. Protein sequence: CASSFRTGESGYTF.

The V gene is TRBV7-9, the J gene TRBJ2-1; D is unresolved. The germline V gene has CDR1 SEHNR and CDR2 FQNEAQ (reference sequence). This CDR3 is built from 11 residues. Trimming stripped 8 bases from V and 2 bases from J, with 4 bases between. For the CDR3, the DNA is TGTGCCAGCGTGGCCTACAATGAGCAGTTCTTC. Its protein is CASVAYNEQFF.

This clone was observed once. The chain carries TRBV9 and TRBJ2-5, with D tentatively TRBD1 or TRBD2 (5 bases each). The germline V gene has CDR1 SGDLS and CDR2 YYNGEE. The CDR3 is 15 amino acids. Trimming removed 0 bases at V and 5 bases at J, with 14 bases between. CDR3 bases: TGTGCCAGCAGCGTAGCTGGGGGATTGGGGGAGACCCAGTACTTC. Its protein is CASSVAGGLGETQYF. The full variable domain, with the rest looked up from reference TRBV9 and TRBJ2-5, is DSGVTQTPKHLITATGQRVTLRCSPRSGDLSVYWYQQSLDQGLQFLIQYYNGEERAKGNILERFSAQQFPDLHSELNLSSLELGDSALYFCASSVAGGLGETQYFGPGTRLLVL.

CDR3 sequence reads: CASSPTGGTQPQHF. CDR3 nucleotides: TGTGCCAGCAGCCCCACGGGGGGGACTCAGCCCCAGCATTTT. The V and J genes are TRBV11-2 and TRBJ1-5, with D perhaps TRBD1 (5 bases). The V end lost 5 bases, the J end lost 6 bases, and 14 bases lay between the germline ends. Germline V CDR1 and CDR2: SGHAT, FQNNGV. The CDR3 totals 14 residues.

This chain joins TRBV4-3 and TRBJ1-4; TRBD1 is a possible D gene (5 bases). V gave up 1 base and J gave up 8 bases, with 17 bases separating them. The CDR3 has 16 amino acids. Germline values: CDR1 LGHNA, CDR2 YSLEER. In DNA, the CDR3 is TGCGCCAGCAGCCAAGGGAGTCTTACAGGTGGAGAAAAACTGTTTTTT. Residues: CASSQGSLTGGEKLFF.